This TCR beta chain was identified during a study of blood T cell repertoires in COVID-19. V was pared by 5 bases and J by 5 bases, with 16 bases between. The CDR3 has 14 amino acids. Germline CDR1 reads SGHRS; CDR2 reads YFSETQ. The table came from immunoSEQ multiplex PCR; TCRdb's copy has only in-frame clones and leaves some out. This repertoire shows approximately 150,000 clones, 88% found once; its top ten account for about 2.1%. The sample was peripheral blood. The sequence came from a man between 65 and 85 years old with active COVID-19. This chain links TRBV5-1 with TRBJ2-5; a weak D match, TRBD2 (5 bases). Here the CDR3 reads CASRAEGRGETQYF. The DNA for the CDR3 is TGCGCCAGCAGAGCGGAAGGGCGAGGGGAGACCCAGTACTTC.